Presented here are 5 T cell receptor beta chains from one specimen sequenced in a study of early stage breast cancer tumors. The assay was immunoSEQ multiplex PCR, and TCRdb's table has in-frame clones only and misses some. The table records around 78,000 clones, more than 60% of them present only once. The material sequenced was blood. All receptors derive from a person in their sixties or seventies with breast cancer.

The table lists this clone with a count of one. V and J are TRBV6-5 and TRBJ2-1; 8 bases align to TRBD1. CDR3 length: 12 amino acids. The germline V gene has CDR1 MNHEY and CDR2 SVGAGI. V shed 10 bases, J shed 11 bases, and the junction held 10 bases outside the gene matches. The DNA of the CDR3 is TGTGCCACCACCCCAGGGACAGGCAAGCAGTTCTTC. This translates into CATTPGTGKQFF.

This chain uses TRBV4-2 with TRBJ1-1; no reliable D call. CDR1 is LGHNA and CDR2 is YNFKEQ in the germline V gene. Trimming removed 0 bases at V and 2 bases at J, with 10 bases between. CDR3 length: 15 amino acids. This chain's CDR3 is CASSQDRQTNTEAFF. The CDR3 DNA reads TGTGCCAGCAGCCAAGATCGGCAGACAAACACTGAAGCTTTCTTT.

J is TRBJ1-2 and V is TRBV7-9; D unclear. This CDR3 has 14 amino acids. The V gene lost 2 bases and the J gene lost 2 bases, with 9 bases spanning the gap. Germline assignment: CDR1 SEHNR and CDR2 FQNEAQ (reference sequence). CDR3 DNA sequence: TGTGCCAGCAGCTTAATGGGCGGGAACTATGGCTACACCTTC. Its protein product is CASSLMGGNYGYTF.

CDR3 sequence reads: CASSLSQTDTQYF. Here the CDR3 DNA reads TGTGCCAGCAGTTTAAGCCAGACAGATACGCAGTATTTT. This sequence joins TRBV27 and TRBJ2-3; D gene uncertain. CDR1 is MNHEY, CDR2 SMNVEV, per germline (reference sequence). The CDR3 runs to 13 residues. Trimming removed 2 bases from V and 3 bases from J, with 6 bases in between.

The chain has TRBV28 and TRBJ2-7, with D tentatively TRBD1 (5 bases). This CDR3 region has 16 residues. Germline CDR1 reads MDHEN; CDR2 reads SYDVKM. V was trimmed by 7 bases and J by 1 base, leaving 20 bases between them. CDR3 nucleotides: TGTGCCAGCAACCTTCCTGGGCAGGGTAGGTCCTACGAGCAGTACTTC. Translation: CASNLPGQGRSYEQYF.